This TCR beta chain was found in a study of persistence of HIV-infected CD4 T cells. Comment on this clone: The antigen is not known.

This was the immunoSEQ version 4 assay in survey mode. Generated by immunoSEQ multiplex PCR, the TCRdb table keeps only in-frame clones and is missing some. The sample includes about 40,000 clones, about nine tenths seen only once; the top ten take under 1.5%. This nonspecific control used anti-CD3/anti-CD28 bead stimulation of CD4+ T cells. Sorting of responding CD4+ T cells relied on upregulated CD40 ligand together with CD69. Between the trimmed V and J ends, which lost 5 bases and 7 bases, there was a span of 11 bases. Germline lookup yields CDR1 MDHEN and CDR2 SYDVKM. CDR3 length: 12 amino acids.

This receptor was obtained from an adult man with HIV who was CMV-seropositive. This specimen consisted of CD4+ T cells sorted from PBMCs after roughly 18-hour stimulation, obtained from a patient who received antiretroviral therapy. The chain couples TRBV28 to TRBJ1-2; D perhaps matches TRBD1 (5 bases). The CDR3 reads CASSNSGAGYTF. The DNA of the CDR3 is TGTGCCAGCAGTAACTCCGGGGCTGGCTACACCTTC.